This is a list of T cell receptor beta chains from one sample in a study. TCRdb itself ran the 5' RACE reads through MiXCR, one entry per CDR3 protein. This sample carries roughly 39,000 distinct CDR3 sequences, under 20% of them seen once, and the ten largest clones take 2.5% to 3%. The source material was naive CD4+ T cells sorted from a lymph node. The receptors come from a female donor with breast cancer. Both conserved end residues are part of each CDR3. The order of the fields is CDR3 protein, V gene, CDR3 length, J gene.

CASSLASSGVYNEQFF	TRBV5-1	16	TRBJ2-1
CASSQAGTVLNSPLHF	TRBV9	16	TRBJ1-6
CASSDSGTLSSYNSPLHF	TRBV5-1	18	TRBJ1-6
CASSFASGGSYEQYF	TRBV28	15	TRBJ2-7
CSVSHGAMAEASF	TRBV29-1	13	TRBJ1-1
CASSLYSYEQYF	TRBV5-1	12	TRBJ2-7
CASSEEPRGDYGYTF	TRBV6-4	15	TRBJ1-2
CASSPRRDAGYNEQFF	TRBV11-3	16	TRBJ2-1
CAWAQGGGYTF	TRBV30	11	TRBJ1-2
CASSLEGYEQFF	TRBV7-9	12	TRBJ2-1
CASSVDTRYHEQYF	TRBV25-1	14	TRBJ2-7
CASSISGSPSNEQFF	TRBV5-5	15	TRBJ2-1
CASSSRDAYEQYF	TRBV7-6	13	TRBJ2-7
CASSRGTSGRGKQYF	TRBV12-3/TRBV12-4	15	TRBJ2-7
CSTGLAGDEQYF	TRBV20-1	12	TRBJ2-7
CASSSEPGARTDTQYF	TRBV5-1	16	TRBJ2-3
CASSRTPQDLNTEAFF	TRBV5-1	16	TRBJ1-1
CSVGGFEQYF	TRBV20-1	10	TRBJ2-7
CASSLGQPYEQYF	TRBV7-2	13	TRBJ2-7
CASRASGVTNTGELFF	TRBV2	16	TRBJ2-2
CASRENRRGSNTEAFF	TRBV6-5	16	TRBJ1-1
CASSVAGTGELFF	TRBV7-3	13	TRBJ2-2
CSASVRDTEAFF	TRBV20-1	12	TRBJ1-1
CASSPFSAGPNIQYF	TRBV12-3/TRBV12-4	15	TRBJ2-4
CASSLGQTFGNTIYF	TRBV5-1	15	TRBJ1-3
CASSLTGTATGELFF	TRBV5-1	15	TRBJ2-2
CASSDGTDPNQPQHF	TRBV5-1	15	TRBJ1-5